These T cell receptor beta chains were read from a single sample in a study of T cell repertoires in cytomegalovirus infection. MiXCR, run by TCRdb on the reads, gives a single entry per CDR3 protein. The sample yields 76,000 or so distinct CDR3 sequences, less than 4.5% seen once. Sequencing was done on a sample of PBMCs. The receptors shown here come from a human donor in good health (CMV status not recorded). Some clones in this sample may be carry-over from other donors' samples. Both conserved end residues are part of each CDR3. A D gene is named only where the DNA matches it firmly. Clone size reads once, few, many, or a class if the clone is expanded.

cdr3_length | clone_size | j_call | d_call | v_call | cdr3_aa | cdr3_nt
13 | many | TRBJ1-1 | . | TRBV7-6 | CASSLNENTEAFF | TGTGCCAGCAGCTTAAATGAGAACACTGAAGCTTTCTTT
15 | many | TRBJ1-1 | TRBD1 | TRBV3-1 | CASSQVPGGSTEAFF | TGTGCCAGCAGCCAAGTTCCAGGGGGAAGCACTGAAGCTTTCTTT
16 | many | TRBJ2-1 | TRBD2 | TRBV7-8 | CASSSPGLGEDNEQFF | TGTGCCAGCAGCTCTCCGGGACTAGGAGAAGACAATGAGCAGTTCTTC
14 | many | TRBJ1-4 | TRBD1 | TRBV7-8 | CASSPQGRGEKLFF | TGTGCCAGCAGCCCACAGGGGCGAGGTGAAAAACTGTTTTTT
14 | many | TRBJ2-3 | TRBD2 | TRBV6-1 | CASSGGANTDTQYF | TGTGCCAGTAGCGGGGGGGCTAACACAGATACGCAGTATTTT
14 | many | TRBJ1-3 | TRBD1 | TRBV7-2 | CASSSQGAVDTIYF | TGTGCCAGCAGCTCCCAGGGGGCTGTAGACACCATATATTTT
15 | many | TRBJ2-7 | TRBD1 | TRBV7-2 | CASSLAGTGYYEQYF | TGTGCCAGCAGCTTAGCCGGGACAGGGTACTACGAGCAGTACTTC
14 | many | TRBJ1-6 | . | TRBV5-6 | CASSLDRANSPLHF | TGTGCCAGCAGCTTGGACAGGGCTAATTCACCCCTCCACTTT
15 | few | TRBJ1-5 | TRBD1 | TRBV19 | CASRNGQGLVQPQHF | TGTGCCAGTAGGAACGGACAGGGATTGGTTCAGCCCCAGCATTTT
14 | many | TRBJ1-2 | . | TRBV5-1 | CASSLGRDNYGYTF | TGCGCCAGCAGCTTGGGGAGGGACAACTATGGCTACACCTTC
11 | many | TRBJ2-1 | . | TRBV7-8 | CASSLGREQFF | TGTGCCAGCAGCTTAGGGAGGGAGCAGTTCTTC
16 | many | TRBJ1-3 | . | TRBV28 | CASSFLDSNSGNTIYF | TGTGCCAGCTCCTTCCTCGACAGTAACTCTGGAAACACCATATATTTT